These 16 T cell receptor beta chains were all obtained from the same sample, sequenced in a study of shared clonotypes between healthy human individuals. Here immunoSEQ multiplex PCR was the method, and the copy in TCRdb shows in-frame clones only, minus some. The sample shows under 1,100,000 clones, approximately 72% of them seen only once. Sequencing input: memory CD4+ T cells sorted from blood. Subset specified: CD45RA-negative fraction. The receptors derive from a man aged 18 to 30 in good health.

This clone was seen more than once but under ten times. The chain links TRBV9 to TRBJ1-4; a possible D gene is TRBD1 (6 bases). The CDR3 is 14 amino acids. Germline V gene sequence: CDR1 SGDLS, CDR2 YYNGEE. Trimming stripped 4 bases from V and 4 bases from J, with 11 bases between. The CDR3 sequence: CASSREGGNEKLFF. CDR3 DNA sequence: TGTGCCAGCAGCCGGGAGGGGGGTAATGAAAAACTGTTTTTT.

The chain carries TRBV18 and TRBJ2-3; the D gene is possibly TRBD1 (5 bases). The CDR3 has 16 amino acids. The V gene lost 1 base and the J gene lost 4 bases, with 15 bases spanning the gap. Germline V CDR1 and CDR2: KGHSH, LQKENI. CDR3 residues: CASSPRLGQGADTQYF. CDR3 nucleotide sequence: TGTGCCAGCTCACCACGCTTAGGGCAGGGTGCAGATACGCAGTATTTT. Full variable domain (missing parts from reference TRBV18 and TRBJ2-3): NAGVMQNPRHLVRRRGQEARLRCSPMKGHSHVYWYRQLPEEGLKFMVYLQKENIIDESGMPKERFSAEFPKEGPSILRIQQVVRGDSAAYFCASSPRLGQGADTQYFGPGTRLTVL.

This chain joins TRBV2 and TRBJ1-2; D is uncertain. V was clipped by 3 bases and J by 8 bases, with 13 bases between them. Per germline, CDR1 SNHLY and CDR2 FYNNEI. The CDR3 is made up of 13 amino acids. CDR3 in amino acids: CASSDGPAVGYTF. CDR3 DNA sequence: TGTGCCAGCAGTGATGGTCCGGCGGTGGGCTACACCTTC.

The chain joins TRBV6-5 to TRBJ2-7, with D perhaps matching TRBD1 (6 bases). Germline values: CDR1 MNHEY, CDR2 SVGAGI. Trimming took 5 bases from V and 3 from J, leaving 14 bases between them. The length of the CDR3 is 14 residues. The CDR3 DNA is TGTGCCAGCAGTCAGGGACACCCCTACTACGAGCAGTACTTC. Amino acid sequence: CASSQGHPYYEQYF.

This chain joins TRBV29-1 and TRBJ1-2; a weak D match, TRBD1 (6 bases). Looked up from germline, CDR1 is SQVTM and CDR2 is ANQGSEA. Trimming left V 2 bases short and J 0 bases short, with 13 bases between. The CDR3 totals 15 residues. CDR3 amino acids: CSVERFGGTNYGYTF. The DNA of the CDR3 is TGCAGCGTTGAAAGGTTCGGGGGCACTAACTATGGCTACACCTTC.

The chain couples TRBV27 to TRBJ1-6; D remains unclear. CDR1 and CDR2 from the germline V gene are MNHEY and SMNVEV (reference sequence). The CDR3 covers 15 residues. Trimming shortened V by 6 bases and J by 1 base, and 10 bases separated the two germline ends. This CDR3 reads CASSASGSYNSPLHF. CDR3 coding DNA: TGTGCCAGCAGCGCTTCGGGTTCCTATAATTCACCCCTCCACTTT.

The chain joins TRBV15 to TRBJ2-1, with TRBD2 matching over 12 bases. The V and J ends lost 2 bases and 8 bases, in that order; junction bases with no gene match: 10. This CDR3 is 17 amino acids long. Germline V gene sequence: CDR1 LNHNV, CDR2 YYDKDF (reference sequence). CDR3 amino acids: CATSRRQRTSGMDEQFF. The CDR3 DNA reads TGTGCCACCAGCAGAAGACAGAGGACTAGCGGGATGGATGAGCAGTTCTTC.

Remarks on this clone: The same CDR3 is also encoded by other DNA sequences in this sample. The J gene is TRBJ1-1, the V gene TRBV10-3; 8 bases line up with TRBD1. V gave up 6 bases and J gave up 2 bases; unmatched junction bases: 2. In germline, CDR1 is ENHRY, CDR2 SYGVKD. This CDR3 is 13 amino acids long. The CDR3 DNA sequence: TGTGCCATCAGGGACAGGGTAAACACTGAAGCTTTCTTT. Its translation: CAIRDRVNTEAFF.

A note on this clone: The sample carries other DNA sequences with the same CDR3. The chain couples TRBV5-1 to TRBJ2-5; D possibly matches TRBD1 or TRBD2 (5 bases each). V was clipped by 0 bases and J by 1 base, with 10 bases between them. The CDR3 covers 15 residues. CDR1 is SGHRS, CDR2 YFSETQ, per germline. For the CDR3, the DNA is TGCGCCAGCAGCTTGGCTTCGGGGCTCCAAGAGACCCAGTACTTC. It specifies CASSLASGLQETQYF.

The chain recombines TRBV5-1 with TRBJ2-1; D possibly corresponds to TRBD2 (6 bases). CDR1 is SGHRS and CDR2 is YFSETQ in the germline V gene. The CDR3 extends over 15 amino acids. Trimming stripped 4 bases from V and 0 bases from J, with 11 bases between. This CDR3 is CASSRESPSYNEQFF. In DNA, the CDR3 is TGCGCCAGCAGCCGGGAGTCACCCTCCTACAATGAGCAGTTCTTC.

On this clone: Other DNA sequences in the same sample also yield this CDR3. This chain joins TRBV29-1 and TRBJ2-3; TRBD2 matches at 13 bases. V lost 5 bases, J lost 0 bases, and 2 bases stayed unmatched. Looked up from germline, CDR1 is SQVTM and CDR2 is ANQGSEA. The CDR3 spans 15 residues. The CDR3 region is CSVSTSGGSTDTQYF. DNA for the CDR3: TGCAGCGTTTCGACTAGCGGGGGGAGCACAGATACGCAGTATTTT.

This clone was observed a handful of times. This sample includes further DNA sequences coding for the same CDR3. The chain couples TRBV5-1 to TRBJ2-1, with 7 bases fitting TRBD2. The CDR3 is 15 amino acids. Unmatched junction bases numbered 0, after V lost 0 bases and J lost 0 bases. The germline CDR1 and CDR2 sequences are SGHRS and YFSETQ. The CDR3 sequence: CASSLVAGSYNEQFF. CDR3 coding DNA: TGCGCCAGCAGCTTGGTAGCGGGCTCCTACAATGAGCAGTTCTTC.

This chain uses TRBV12-5 with TRBJ2-4; D is ambiguous. CDR1 and CDR2 (germline): LGHNT, FRNRAP. The CDR3 spans 16 residues. Trimming shortened V by 11 bases and J by 0 bases, and 20 bases separated the two germline ends. The CDR3 protein is CAPAVRPPLAKNIQYF. CDR3 sequence (DNA): TGTGCTCCGGCGGTAAGGCCGCCCTTAGCCAAAAACATTCAGTACTTC.

The chain joins TRBV2 to TRBJ2-1; 10 bases are shared with TRBD1. V lost 7 bases, J lost 3 bases, and 12 bases stayed unmatched. Germline V gene sequence: CDR1 SNHLY, CDR2 FYNNEI. The CDR3 runs 17 residues. CDR3 sequence reads: CASMPGTGAKSYNEQFF. DNA for the CDR3: TGTGCCAGCATGCCCGGGACAGGGGCAAAGAGCTACAATGAGCAGTTCTTC.

This chain links TRBV19 with TRBJ2-7, with TRBD1 matching over 10 bases. The germline gives CDR1 LNHDA, CDR2 SQIVND (reference sequence). J lost 4 bases, V lost 5 bases, and 8 bases had no gene match. This CDR3 spans 15 amino acids. In nucleotides, the CDR3 is TGTGCCAGTAGTCATCCGGGACAGGGGAGGTACGAGCAGTACTTC. Translated: CASSHPGQGRYEQYF.

The rearrangement uses TRBV5-1 and TRBJ2-7; possible D gene TRBD1, 6 bases. V gave up 0 bases and J gave up 11 bases, with 21 bases separating them. The CDR3 length is 15 residues. Germline values: CDR1 SGHRS, CDR2 YFSETQ. CDR3 loop: CASSLDLGGSTVEYF. The CDR3, as DNA: TGCGCCAGCAGCTTGGACTTAGGGGGTTCGACGGTAGAGTACTTC.